These 10 T cell receptor beta chains were sequenced from one sample in a study of CD8 T cells in acute hepatitis C reinfection. This table comes from immunoSEQ multiplex PCR, and its TCRdb copy is limited to in-frame clones, with some not included. Here the sample spans tens of thousands of clones, roughly 85% being singletons. As to time point: naive CD8 control sorted from an acute-time-point sample. Sequencing input: naive CD8+ T cells from PBMCs. These receptors all stem from a woman between 18 and 29 years old who spontaneously cleared hepatitis C infection.

The V call is TRBV27, the J call TRBJ2-7; a weak D match, TRBD2 (5 bases). V was pared by 7 bases and J by 6 bases, with 10 bases between. Germline values: CDR1 MNHEY, CDR2 SMNVEV (reference sequence). The length of the CDR3 is 11 residues. The CDR3 nucleotides are TGTGCCAGCAAAGAGGGTGGCGAGCAGTACTTC. Amino acids: CASKEGGEQYF.

The gene calls are TRBV7-8 and TRBJ2-3, with TRBD2 matching over 7 bases. After removal of 7 bases from V and 4 bases from J, the junction contained 11 bases not matched to a gene. This CDR3 region has 15 residues. Germline V gene data show CDR1 as SGHVS and CDR2 as FQNEAQ. This CDR3 reads CASTSGIGAPDTQYF. CDR3 nucleotide sequence: TGTGCCAGCACCAGCGGGATCGGGGCCCCAGATACGCAGTATTTT.

This clone was detected only once. This sequence joins TRBV19 and TRBJ2-7; D is possibly TRBD1 or TRBD2 (5 bases each). Germline lookup yields CDR1 LNHDA and CDR2 SQIVND (reference sequence). Between the trimmed V and J ends, which lost 10 bases and 3 bases, there was a span of 13 bases. This CDR3 spans 12 amino acids. CDR3 region: CATLSGGYEQYF. Written as DNA, the CDR3 is TGTGCCACTCTTAGTGGGGGCTACGAGCAGTACTTC.

This chain connects TRBV6-5 to TRBJ1-1; 10 nucleotides line up with TRBD1. V shed 11 bases, J shed 3 bases, and the junction held 6 bases outside the gene matches. The CDR3 runs 13 residues. In germline, CDR1 is MNHEY, CDR2 SVGAGI. The DNA for the CDR3 is TGTGCCTCCGGGACAGGGGATTACACTGAAGCTTTCTTT. Amino acid sequence: CASGTGDYTEAFF.

V gene TRBV27 combines with J gene TRBJ2-7, with a tentative D call TRBD1 (5 bases). V was pared by 1 base and J by 2 bases, with 9 bases between. CDR1 is MNHEY and CDR2 is SMNVEV in the germline V gene (reference sequence). The CDR3 contains 14 residues. The CDR3 reads CASSLLGETYEQYF. The CDR3 DNA sequence: TGTGCCAGCAGTTTATTAGGGGAAACCTACGAGCAGTACTTC.

The V call is TRBV15, the J call TRBJ2-5, with D unclear. V lost 0 bases and J lost 4, with 12 bases in between. CDR1 and CDR2 from the germline V gene are LNHNV and YYDKDF (reference sequence). The CDR3 contains 15 residues. The CDR3 loop reads CATSRDQTRRETQYF. The CDR3 nucleotides are TGTGCCACCAGCAGAGATCAGACCCGCAGAGAGACCCAGTACTTC. The full variable domain, with the rest looked up from reference TRBV15 and TRBJ2-5, is DAMVIQNPRYQVTQFGKPVTLSCSQTLNHNVMYWYQQKSSQAPKLLFHYYDKDFNNEADTPDNFQSRRPNTSFCFLDIRSPGLGDTAMYLCATSRDQTRRETQYFGPGTRLLVL.

This clone appeared a single time. CDR3 protein: CASSYTGSYTEAFF. The CDR3 DNA reads as TGTGCCAGCAGTTATACAGGGAGCTACACTGAAGCTTTCTTT. The chain uses TRBV27 and TRBJ1-1, with TRBD1 as a possible D gene (6 bases). The germline V gene encodes CDR1 MNHEY and CDR2 SMNVEV (reference sequence). V lost 4 bases to trimming and J lost 3 bases, with 12 bases between them. The CDR3 runs to 14 residues.

The genes are TRBV6-5 and TRBJ2-1; D call uncertain. Trimming shortened V by 0 bases and J by 8 bases, and 5 bases separated the two germline ends. The CDR3 has 12 amino acids. The V gene's germline CDR1 is MNHEY and CDR2 SVGAGI. CDR3 amino acids: CASSYSLDEQFF. The DNA of the CDR3 is TGTGCCAGCAGTTACTCCTTGGATGAGCAGTTCTTC.

This chain joins TRBV15 and TRBJ1-2; D is ambiguous. The CDR3 length is 14 residues. Germline assignment: CDR1 LNHNV and CDR2 YYDKDF (reference sequence). Trimming stripped 0 bases from V and 8 bases from J, with 13 bases between. CDR3 region: CATSRDVGTGGYTF. In DNA, the CDR3 is TGTGCCACCAGCAGAGATGTGGGAACTGGCGGCTACACCTTC.

This clone was seen just once. V usage is TRBV10-3 and J usage is TRBJ2-1; TRBD1 matches at 10 bases. Germline V lookup: CDR1 ENHRY, CDR2 SYGVKD. With V trimmed by 5 bases and J by 8 bases, 9 bases remained unmatched. This CDR3 contains 15 residues. This CDR3 reads CAISNRQGAMDEQFF. The CDR3 DNA reads TGTGCCATCAGTAATAGACAGGGGGCTATGGATGAGCAGTTCTTC.